The T cell receptor (beta chain) under discussion was sequenced for a study of cytomegalovirus exposure and HLA in healthy donors. Study-wide findings and caveats: TCR association rates varied by HLA locus in a later analysis, with DRB1 highest and HLA-C lowest. Reportedly, diagnosis of cytomegalovirus status by the classifier showed high specificity and sensitivity. Among TCR beta chains of equal frequency, HLA-associated ones were more clonally expanded in a later analysis. Accurate prediction of HLA-A and HLA-B alleles (for most subjects) was reportedly achieved from TCR beta sequences.

The CDR3 is 15 amino acids. The V segment lost 6 bases and the J segment 0 bases; nucleotides outside the gene matches: 6. Germline loops: CDR1 MNHEY, CDR2 SMNVEV (reference sequence). This clone was recorded a few times. Its antigen remains unknown. PCR primers comprised 60 Vbeta and 13 Jbeta primers. Generated by immunoSEQ multiplex PCR, the TCRdb table keeps only in-frame clones and is missing some. Here the sample spans under 150,000 clones, more than 70% being singletons. The rearrangement links TRBV27 to TRBJ2-3; 7 bases fit TRBD1. The sequence was obtained from a man in his forties or fifties in good health and CMV-seropositive. The sample consisted of PBMCs. CDR3 DNA sequence: TGTGCCAGCAGGTACGGACAGGTCAGCACAGATACGCAGTATTTT. Translated, it gives CASRYGQVSTDTQYF.